These 30 T cell receptor beta chains share one sample of origin, sequenced in a study of T cells after yellow fever vaccination (dated by TCRdb to between 2018 and 2021). Explained via the paper, the treatment or condition label denotes: live attenuated yellow fever vaccine strain. Library generation was performed with 5' RACE. Sequencing took place on an Illumina HiSeq 2500. In TCRdb, the public reads were trimmed at Q25 with fastp and aligned with MiXCR, with productive beta chains retained. Identical CDR3 protein sequences are pooled into one entry, listed with their most common genes and DNA. This sample lists approximately 250,000 distinct CDR3 sequences; 6.5% to 7.5% were detected once. Approximately 1.1% of the sample is in the top ten clones. Material: CD4+ T cells sorted from PBMCs, obtained on the day of the yellow fever booster vaccination. The receptor source for this set is a man younger than 40 who received the YFV17D yellow fever vaccine.

The chain links TRBV18 to TRBJ2-7, with a possible D match to TRBD1 (5 bases). Per germline, CDR1 KGHSH and CDR2 LQKENI. This CDR3 contains 15 residues. The germline V and J ends were trimmed by 5 bases and 6 bases, with 20 bases remaining between them. Here the CDR3 DNA reads TGTGCCAGCTCAAACGGACAATCCTCCTCTTCCGAGCAGTACTTC. It specifies CASSNGQSSSSEQYF.

This clonotype was detected ten times or more. The J gene is TRBJ1-1, the V gene TRBV7-9; D remains unclear. From germline, CDR1 is SEHNR and CDR2 FQNEAQ (reference sequence). This CDR3 spans 11 amino acids. Trimming took 5 bases from V and 7 from J, leaving 8 bases between them. The CDR3 DNA reads as TGTGCCAGCAGCCCGACCCTTGAAGCTTTCTTT. As protein: CASSPTLEAFF. Based on the CDR3 plus reference TRBV7-9 and TRBJ1-1, the full variable domain is DTGVSQNPRHKITKRGQNVTFRCDPISEHNRLYWYRQTLGQGPEFLTYFQNEAQLEKSRLLSDRFSAERPKGSFSTLEIQRTEQGDSAMYLCASSPTLEAFFGQGTRLTVV.

This clonotype was recorded many times. The rearrangement joins TRBV20-1 to TRBJ1-5; D ambiguous. Trimming took 1 base from V and 2 from J, leaving 6 bases between them. The CDR3 contains 13 residues. Germline CDR1 and CDR2: DFQATT and SNEGSKA (reference sequence). This CDR3 is CSARVDGNQPQHF. CDR3 DNA: TGCAGTGCTAGAGTTGATGGCAATCAGCCCCAGCATTTT.

This clonotype was observed a few times. The V call is TRBV7-2, the J call TRBJ2-5; 7 positions agree with TRBD2. In germline, CDR1 is SGHTA, CDR2 FQGNSA. With V trimmed by 4 bases and J by 5 bases, 7 bases remained unmatched. This CDR3 region has 14 residues. The DNA of the CDR3 is TGTGCCAGCAGCTCGAGAGCGGGACGGGAGACCCAGTACTTC. Its translation: CASSSRAGRETQYF.

This clonotype was seen only a few times. The CDR3 region is CASSSFGEQYF. As DNA, the CDR3 is TGTGCCAGCAGCTCCTTTGGCGAGCAGTACTTC. The rearrangement uses TRBV7-2 and TRBJ2-7; D is ambiguous. Germline CDR1 is SGHTA and CDR2 is FQGNSA. The CDR3 is 11 residues long. V lost 4 bases and J 6 bases, leaving 7 bases between the germline ends.

This clonotype was found many times. V gene TRBV29-1 combines with J gene TRBJ2-5; maybe TRBD2 (7 bases). The CDR3 totals 13 residues. CDR1 SQVTM and CDR2 ANQGSEA come from the germline V gene. Deletions cut 3 bases from V and 3 bases from J, with 11 bases between. The CDR3 spells CSVDRGAEETQYF. DNA of the CDR3: TGCAGCGTTGATCGGGGGGCGGAAGAGACCCAGTACTTC.

The gene calls are TRBV5-5 and TRBJ2-2; D is perhaps TRBD1 (5 bases). The V end was cut by 6 bases, the J end by 3 bases, with 18 bases between. Per the germline V gene, CDR1 is SGHKS and CDR2 is YYEKEE (reference sequence). This CDR3 comprises 16 residues. The CDR3 protein is CASNLQPDSYTGELFF. The CDR3, as DNA: TGTGCCAGCAACCTTCAGCCAGACAGTTACACCGGGGAGCTGTTTTTT.

Only a few counts were recorded for this clonotype. The rearrangement links TRBV25-1 to TRBJ2-7; 11 bases are shared with TRBD2. Germline V CDR1 and CDR2: MGHDK, SYGVNS. V lost 3 bases to trimming and J lost 5 bases; unmatched junction nucleotides: 6. The length of the CDR3 is 15 residues. The CDR3 nucleotides read TGTGCCAGCAGTGAGACTAGCGGGAAAAGTGACGAGCAGTACTTC. Its translation: CASSETSGKSDEQYF.

This clonotype was counted between two and nine times. The chain combines TRBV3-1 with TRBJ2-5; no reliable D call. CDR1 is LGHDT and CDR2 is YNNKEL in the germline V gene (reference sequence). The germline V and J ends were trimmed by 0 bases and 5 bases, with 13 bases remaining between them. This CDR3 is built from 15 residues. The CDR3 spells CASSQDRGPFETQYF. The CDR3 DNA follows: TGTGCCAGCAGCCAAGATCGAGGCCCCTTTGAGACCCAGTACTTC.

This clonotype was counted at least ten times. The genes are TRBV5-1 and TRBJ2-1, with D unclear. V gave up 2 bases and J gave up 1 base, with 16 bases separating them. The CDR3 has 17 residues. The germline V gene has CDR1 SGHRS and CDR2 YFSETQ. As DNA, the CDR3 is TGCGCCAGCAGCTTCCGGGTGGGATCGACTTCCTACAATGAGCAGTTCTTC. It is translated as CASSFRVGSTSYNEQFF.

The J gene is TRBJ2-3, the V gene TRBV12-3 or TRBV12-4; possibly TRBD1 or TRBD2 for D (5 bases each). The germline V and J ends were trimmed by 7 bases and 6 bases, with 14 bases remaining between them. The CDR3 has 13 amino acids. The CDR3 nucleotides read TGTGCCAGCAACTCGGGGCTATGGGATACGCAGTATTTT. Translation gives CASNSGLWDTQYF.

This clonotype showed up just a few times. J is TRBJ1-1 and V is TRBV20-1; D gene unclear. Germline CDR1 and CDR2: DFQATT and SNEGSKA (reference sequence). The V gene lost 5 bases and the J gene lost 0 bases, with 16 bases spanning the gap. CDR3 length: 15 residues. The CDR3 coding sequence is TGCAGTGCTCCTCACCCAAAGGCGGTGAACACTGAAGCTTTCTTT. It codes for CSAPHPKAVNTEAFF.

This clonotype occurred many times. The rearrangement uses TRBV29-1 and TRBJ2-5; no definite D call. From germline, CDR1 is SQVTM and CDR2 ANQGSEA. The V end was cut by 4 bases, the J end by 5 bases, with 17 bases between. The CDR3 totals 14 residues. The CDR3 nucleotides are TGCAGCGTTGGGTCTTTTGGGTCTTCGGAGACCCAGTACTTC. This gives the protein CSVGSFGSSETQYF.

Ten or more counts support this clonotype. V is TRBV6-5 and J is TRBJ2-3; 10 nucleotides match TRBD1. Germline V gene lookup returns CDR1 MNHEY and CDR2 SVGAGI. The CDR3 covers 18 residues. Trimming cost V 2 bases and J 6 bases; bases outside gene matches: 14. The CDR3 bases are TGTGCCAGCAGTTACGCGAGATGGGACAGGGGCATTTCGGATACGCAGTATTTT. Protein: CASSYARWDRGISDTQYF.

This clonotype has a count of ten or more. The chain uses TRBV20-1 and TRBJ2-7; TRBD1 matches at 9 bases. V shed 1 base, J shed 0 bases, and the junction held 4 bases outside the gene matches. The CDR3 length is 15 residues. Germline V gene data show CDR1 as DFQATT and CDR2 as SNEGSKA (reference sequence). The CDR3 DNA is TGCAGTGCTAGAGGAGGGACAGGGAGCTCCTACGAGCAGTACTTC. It translates to CSARGGTGSSYEQYF.

About this clonotype: This may stem from a read error, because a much larger clone lies one nucleotide away. The chain links TRBV27 to TRBJ2-1; D not resolved. The CDR3 is made up of 13 amino acids. Germline V gene lookup returns CDR1 MNHEY and CDR2 SMNVEV (reference sequence). CDR3 amino acids: CTSSLSAPRGQFF. CDR3 DNA: TGTACCAGCAGTTTATCGGCCCCCCGAGGGCAGTTCTTC.

This clonotype was seen a few times. This chain uses TRBV5-1 with TRBJ2-2; 10 nucleotides match TRBD2. Germline values: CDR1 SGHRS, CDR2 YFSETQ. The CDR3 is 17 amino acids. The V and J ends lost 4 bases and 2 bases, in that order; junction bases with no gene match: 8. This chain's CDR3 is CASSPTLAGVNTGELFF. CDR3 bases: TGCGCCAGCAGCCCCACTCTAGCGGGAGTAAACACCGGGGAGCTGTTTTTT.

The rearrangement joins TRBV3-1 to TRBJ2-7; 8 bases are shared with TRBD1. Germline lookup yields CDR1 LGHDT and CDR2 YNNKEL (reference sequence). This CDR3 contains 15 residues. V was pared by 8 bases and J by 3 bases, with 12 bases of the junction left unmatched. The CDR3 here is CASCPPSGGGYEQYF. CDR3 sequence (DNA): TGTGCCAGCTGCCCGCCCTCAGGGGGCGGCTACGAGCAGTACTTC.

The chain joins TRBV12-5 to TRBJ1-3; no firm D call. Between the trimmed V and J ends, which lost 0 bases and 8 bases, there was a span of 8 bases. The CDR3 has 13 amino acids. The germline V gene has CDR1 LGHNT and CDR2 FRNRAP. CDR3: CASGLVVPDTIYF. CDR3 sequence (DNA): TGTGCTAGTGGTTTGGTAGTTCCGGACACCATATATTTT.

This clonotype was picked up many times. The V call is TRBV30, the J call TRBJ2-1, with D tentatively TRBD2 (6 bases). V lost 0 bases to trimming and J lost 8 bases, with 8 bases between them. CDR1 GTSNPN and CDR2 SVGIG come from the germline V gene (reference sequence). The CDR3 consists of 12 residues. The CDR3 bases are TGTGCCTGGAGTGTAAAGCGGGATGAGCAGTTCTTC. Its protein is CAWSVKRDEQFF.

This clonotype was observed a few times. The CDR3 coding sequence is TGCGCCAGCGCTCAGGCCGGGACAGGACTGTACGAGCAGTACTTC. It translates to CASAQAGTGLYEQYF. V gene TRBV5-1 combines with J gene TRBJ2-7; TRBD1 matches at 8 bases. Germline trimming cut 7 bases from V and 4 bases from J; bases unmatched to any gene: 13. The CDR3 consists of 15 residues. Per germline, CDR1 SGHRS and CDR2 YFSETQ.

This clonotype was seen only a few times. The rearrangement links TRBV19 to TRBJ2-1; 8 positions match TRBD2. CDR1 LNHDA and CDR2 SQIVND come from the germline V gene (reference sequence). The CDR3 totals 15 residues. V lost 4 bases, J lost 8 bases, and 10 bases stayed unmatched. The DNA of the CDR3 is TGTGCCAGTAGTAGGACGAGCGGGAGTTTAGATGAGCAGTTCTTC. Translating gives CASSRTSGSLDEQFF.

The V call is TRBV5-6, the J call TRBJ2-1; possible D gene TRBD1, 6 bases. CDR1 is SGHDT, CDR2 YYEEEE, per germline. Trimming removed 3 bases at V and 9 bases at J, with 22 bases between. The CDR3 spans 16 residues. Here the CDR3 DNA reads TGTGCCAGCAGCTGGCAAATGACAGGCTATTTAAGTGAGCAGTTCTTC. Translating it yields CASSWQMTGYLSEQFF.

This clonotype was picked up a small number of times. The chain employs TRBV10-1 and TRBJ2-1; D not resolved. Germline V CDR1 and CDR2: WNHNN, SYGVQD (reference sequence). The CDR3 has 16 residues. V shed 4 bases and J shed 3 bases, with 16 bases lying between them. The CDR3 is CASSVFPALGYNEQFF. The CDR3 nucleotides are TGCGCCAGCAGTGTTTTTCCAGCGTTGGGCTACAATGAGCAGTTCTTC.

This clonotype came up a few times. The CDR3 sequence is CASSLRDSYTGELFF. The CDR3 nucleotides are TGTGCCAGCAGCTTGAGGGACTCCTACACCGGGGAGCTGTTTTTT. This chain connects TRBV7-2 to TRBJ2-2; perhaps TRBD2 as D (6 bases). Germline lookup yields CDR1 SGHTA and CDR2 FQGNSA. Trimming took off 3 bases at V and 3 bases at J, with 11 bases between the two ends. This CDR3 contains 15 residues.

This clonotype showed up many times. The chain couples TRBV7-2 to TRBJ1-1, with D hard to call. The CDR3 has 13 amino acids. Trimming removed 4 bases from V and 0 bases from J, with 6 bases in between. Per the germline V gene, CDR1 is SGHTA and CDR2 is FQGNSA. The CDR3 reads CASSSQMNTEAFF. DNA for the CDR3: TGTGCCAGCAGCTCACAGATGAACACTGAAGCTTTCTTT.

This clonotype has ten or more counts. The V gene is TRBV12-3 or TRBV12-4, the J gene TRBJ1-1, with D uncertain. The CDR3 runs 17 residues. Trimming shortened V by 2 bases and J by 1 base, and 17 bases separated the two germline ends. The DNA of the CDR3 is TGTGCCAGCAGTTTAAGTTGGGGATTATCGGGGAACACTGAAGCTTTCTTT. Its translation is CASSLSWGLSGNTEAFF.

Note on this clonotype: A single base separates this from a much larger clone, so it may be a read error. The chain uses TRBV6-4 and TRBJ2-1; unclear D gene. The V gene lost 4 bases and the J gene lost 8 bases, with 15 bases spanning the gap. This CDR3 region has 14 residues. In germline, CDR1 is MRHNA, CDR2 SNTAGT. In DNA, the CDR3 is TGTGCCAGCAGTGCTTATGACTGGGCCCATGAGCAGTTCTTC. Its protein is CASSAYDWAHEQFF.

Only a few counts were recorded for this clonotype. This chain connects TRBV7-2 to TRBJ2-3; D remains ambiguous. The V end lost 5 bases, the J end lost 2 bases, and 11 bases lay between the germline ends. Germline V CDR1 and CDR2: SGHTA, FQGNSA. The CDR3 is 14 residues long. The CDR3 DNA reads as TGTGCCAGCAGCCTAACACTAACCACAGATACGCAGTATTTT. It yields the protein CASSLTLTTDTQYF.

This clonotype was seen at least ten times. The rearrangement links TRBV20-1 to TRBJ2-7; 13 bases are a match to TRBD2. Germline V gene lookup returns CDR1 DFQATT and CDR2 SNEGSKA (reference sequence). This CDR3 has 17 residues. Trimming removed 6 bases from V and 0 bases from J; junction bases left unmatched: 11. The CDR3 loop is CSAIGTSGKFSSYEQYF. CDR3 DNA: TGCAGTGCCATCGGGACTAGCGGGAAGTTCAGCTCCTACGAGCAGTACTTC.